This T cell receptor (beta chain) was documented in a study of technical replicates of blood from several donors. Assay used: immunoSEQ multiplex PCR; TCRdb lists only in-frame clones, some missing. Here the sample spans roughly 87,000 clones, roughly nine tenths being singletons. The germline gives CDR1 SGHTA, CDR2 FQGTGA. CDR3 length equals 13 residues. Trimming pared 5 bases from V and 2 bases from J, leaving 9 bases between. This receptor was identified in a human donor in good health. Material for sequencing was T cells isolated from PBMCs. V and J are TRBV7-3 and TRBJ1-2; possible D gene TRBD1, 5 bases. DNA for the CDR3: TGTGCCAGCAGCGAGTCAGGGAACTATGGCTACACCTTC. Encoded protein: CASSESGNYGYTF. The variable domain in full, completed from reference TRBV7-3 and TRBJ1-2, reads GAGVSQTPSNKVTEKGKYVELRCDPISGHTALYWYRQSLGQGPEFLIYFQGTGAADDSGLPNDRFFAVRPEGSVSTLKIQRTERGDSAVYLCASSESGNYGYTFGSGTRLTVV.